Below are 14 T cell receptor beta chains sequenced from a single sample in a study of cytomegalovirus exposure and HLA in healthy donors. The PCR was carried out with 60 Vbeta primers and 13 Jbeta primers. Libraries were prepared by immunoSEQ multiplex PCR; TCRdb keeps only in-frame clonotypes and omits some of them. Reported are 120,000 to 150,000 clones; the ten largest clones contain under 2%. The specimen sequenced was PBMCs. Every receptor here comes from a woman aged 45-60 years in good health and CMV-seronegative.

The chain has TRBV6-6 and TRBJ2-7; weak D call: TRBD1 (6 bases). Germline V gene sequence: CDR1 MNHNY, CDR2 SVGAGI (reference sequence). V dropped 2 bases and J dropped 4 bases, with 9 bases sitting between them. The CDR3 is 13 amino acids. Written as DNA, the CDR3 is TGTGCCAGCAGTTACGTTCAGGGGTACGAGCAGTACTTC. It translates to CASSYVQGYEQYF.

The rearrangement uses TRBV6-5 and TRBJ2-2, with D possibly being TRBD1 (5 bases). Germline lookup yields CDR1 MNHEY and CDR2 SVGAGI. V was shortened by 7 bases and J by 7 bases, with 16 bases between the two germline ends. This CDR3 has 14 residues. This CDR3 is CASISRLTVGELFF. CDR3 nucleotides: TGTGCCAGCATAAGCCGGCTGACAGTCGGGGAGCTGTTTTTT.

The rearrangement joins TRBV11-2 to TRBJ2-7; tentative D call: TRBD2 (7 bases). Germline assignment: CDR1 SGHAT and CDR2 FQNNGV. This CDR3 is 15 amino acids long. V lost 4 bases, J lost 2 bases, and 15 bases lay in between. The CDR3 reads CASSWGGTPTYEQYF. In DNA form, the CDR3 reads TGTGCCAGCAGCTGGGGGGGGACACCCACCTACGAGCAGTACTTC.

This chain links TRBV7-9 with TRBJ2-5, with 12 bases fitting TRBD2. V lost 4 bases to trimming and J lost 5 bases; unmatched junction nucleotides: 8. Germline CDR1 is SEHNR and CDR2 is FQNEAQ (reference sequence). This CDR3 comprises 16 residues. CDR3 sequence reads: CASSSLLAGGGETQYF. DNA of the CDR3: TGTGCCAGCAGCTCCCTACTAGCGGGGGGAGGTGAGACCCAGTACTTC. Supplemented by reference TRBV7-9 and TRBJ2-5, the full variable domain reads DTGVSQNPRHKITKRGQNVTFRCDPISEHNRLYWYRQTLGQGPEFLTYFQNEAQLEKSRLLSDRFSAERPKGSFSTLEIQRTEQGDSAMYLCASSSLLAGGGETQYFGPGTRLLVL.

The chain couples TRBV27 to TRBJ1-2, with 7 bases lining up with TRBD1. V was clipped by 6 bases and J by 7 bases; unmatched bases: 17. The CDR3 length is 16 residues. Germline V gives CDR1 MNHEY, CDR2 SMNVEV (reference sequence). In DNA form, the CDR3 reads TGTGCCAGCAGCACATTTTCCCAGGGGGATGGGCTTGGCTACACCTTC. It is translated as CASSTFSQGDGLGYTF.

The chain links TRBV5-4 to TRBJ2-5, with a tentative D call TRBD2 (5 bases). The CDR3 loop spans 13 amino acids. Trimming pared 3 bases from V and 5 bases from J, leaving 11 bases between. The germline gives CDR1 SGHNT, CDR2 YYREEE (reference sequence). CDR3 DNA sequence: TGTGCCAGCAGCTCAGCGGTGGGTGAGACCCAGTACTTC. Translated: CASSSAVGETQYF.

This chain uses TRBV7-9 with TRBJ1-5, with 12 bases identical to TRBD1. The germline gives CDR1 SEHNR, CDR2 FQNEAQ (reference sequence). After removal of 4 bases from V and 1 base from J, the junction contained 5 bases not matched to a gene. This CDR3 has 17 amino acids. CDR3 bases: TGTGCCAGCAGCTCAGGGACAGGGGGCGGGAGCAATCAGCCCCAGCATTTT. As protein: CASSSGTGGGSNQPQHF.

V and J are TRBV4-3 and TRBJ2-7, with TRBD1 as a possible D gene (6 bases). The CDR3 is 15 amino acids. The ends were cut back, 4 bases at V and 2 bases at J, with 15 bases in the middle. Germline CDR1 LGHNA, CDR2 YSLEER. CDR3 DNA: TGCGCCAGCAGCCTTACAGGGCTTCTCGCCTACGAGCAGTACTTC. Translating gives CASSLTGLLAYEQYF.

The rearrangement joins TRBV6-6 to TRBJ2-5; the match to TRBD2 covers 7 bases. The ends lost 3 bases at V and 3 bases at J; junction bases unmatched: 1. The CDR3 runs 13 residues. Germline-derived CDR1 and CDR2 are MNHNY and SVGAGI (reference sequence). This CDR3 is CASSYRGEETQYF. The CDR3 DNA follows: TGTGCCAGCAGTTATCGGGGGGAAGAGACCCAGTACTTC.

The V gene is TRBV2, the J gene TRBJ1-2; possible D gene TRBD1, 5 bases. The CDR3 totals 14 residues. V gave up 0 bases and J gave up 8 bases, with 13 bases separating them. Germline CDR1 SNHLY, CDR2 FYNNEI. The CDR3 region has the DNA TGTGCCAGCAGTGAAGCGGGGCAGGGCCGCGGCTACACCTTC. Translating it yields CASSEAGQGRGYTF.

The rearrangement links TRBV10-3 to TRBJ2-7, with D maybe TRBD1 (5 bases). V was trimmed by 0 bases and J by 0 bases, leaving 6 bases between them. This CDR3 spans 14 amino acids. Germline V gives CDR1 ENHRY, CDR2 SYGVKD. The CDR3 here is CAISESTGSYEQYF. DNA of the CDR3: TGTGCCATCAGTGAGTCAACAGGCTCCTACGAGCAGTACTTC.

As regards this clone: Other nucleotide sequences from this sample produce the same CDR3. This CDR3 is CASSASGSSYNEQFF. The CDR3 nucleotides are TGTGCCAGCAGCGCCAGCGGGAGCTCCTACAATGAGCAGTTCTTC. This chain uses TRBV9 with TRBJ2-1; 8 nucleotides match TRBD2. V dropped 3 bases and J dropped 0; count of bases not matched to a gene: 2. The CDR3 totals 15 residues. Germline V gene sequence: CDR1 SGDLS, CDR2 YYNGEE.

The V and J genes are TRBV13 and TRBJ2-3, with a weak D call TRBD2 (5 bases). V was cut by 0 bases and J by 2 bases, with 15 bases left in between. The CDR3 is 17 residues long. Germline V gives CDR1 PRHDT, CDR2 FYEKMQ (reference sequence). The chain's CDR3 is CASSLGAEGLLTDTQYF. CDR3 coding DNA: TGTGCCAGCAGCTTAGGCGCAGAGGGCCTCCTCACAGATACGCAGTATTTT.

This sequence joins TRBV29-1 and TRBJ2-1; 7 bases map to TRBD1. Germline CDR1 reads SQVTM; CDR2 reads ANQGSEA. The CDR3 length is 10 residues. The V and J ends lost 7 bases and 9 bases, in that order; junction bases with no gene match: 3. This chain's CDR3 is CSADRPEQFF. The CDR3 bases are TGCAGCGCGGACAGGCCTGAGCAGTTCTTC.